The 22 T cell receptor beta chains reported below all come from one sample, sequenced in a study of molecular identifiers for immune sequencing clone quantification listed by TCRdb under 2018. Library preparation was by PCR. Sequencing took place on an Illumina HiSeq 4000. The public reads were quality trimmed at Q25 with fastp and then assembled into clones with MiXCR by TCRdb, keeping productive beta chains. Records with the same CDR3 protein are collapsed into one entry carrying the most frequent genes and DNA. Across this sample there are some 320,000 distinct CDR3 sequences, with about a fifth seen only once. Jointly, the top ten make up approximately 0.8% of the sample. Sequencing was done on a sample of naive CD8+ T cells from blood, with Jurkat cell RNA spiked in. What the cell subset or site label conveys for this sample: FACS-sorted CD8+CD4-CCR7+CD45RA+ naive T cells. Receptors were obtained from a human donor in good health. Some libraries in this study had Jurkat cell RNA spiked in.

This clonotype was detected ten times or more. The CDR3 loop is CSVGTARRYEQYF. CDR3 bases: TGCAGCGTCGGGACAGCTCGAAGGTACGAGCAGTACTTC. The chain couples TRBV29-1 to TRBJ2-7, with TRBD1 matching 7 bases. Germline V lookup: CDR1 SQVTM, CDR2 ANQGSEA. The CDR3 has 13 residues. After removal of 6 bases from V and 4 bases from J, the junction contained 9 bases not matched to a gene.

DNA for the CDR3: TGTGCCAGCAGTCCGGGACTAGCGGGATGGTCAAACACCGGGGAGCTGTTTTTT. Translation: CASSPGLAGWSNTGELFF. The V and J genes are TRBV27 and TRBJ2-2, with 13 bases identical to TRBD2. Germline V gives CDR1 MNHEY, CDR2 SMNVEV (reference sequence). The CDR3 is 18 residues long. The V and J ends lost 5 bases and 2 bases, in that order; junction bases with no gene match: 8.

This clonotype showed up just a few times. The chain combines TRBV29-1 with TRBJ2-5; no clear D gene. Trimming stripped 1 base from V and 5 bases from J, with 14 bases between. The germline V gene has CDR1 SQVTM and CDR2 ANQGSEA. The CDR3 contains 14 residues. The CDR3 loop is CSVEAASTLETQYF. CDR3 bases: TGCAGCGTTGAAGCGGCCAGCACGTTGGAGACCCAGTACTTC.

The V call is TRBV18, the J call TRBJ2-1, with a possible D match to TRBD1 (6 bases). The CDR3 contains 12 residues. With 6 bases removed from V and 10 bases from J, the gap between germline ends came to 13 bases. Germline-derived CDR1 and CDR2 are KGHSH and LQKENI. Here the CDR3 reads CASSTGLGEQFF. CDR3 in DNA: TGTGCCAGCTCTACAGGGTTAGGGGAGCAGTTCTTC. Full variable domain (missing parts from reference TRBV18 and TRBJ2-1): NAGVMQNPRHLVRRRGQEARLRCSPMKGHSHVYWYRQLPEEGLKFMVYLQKENIIDESGMPKERFSAEFPKEGPSILRIQQVVRGDSAAYFCASSTGLGEQFFGPGTRLTVL.

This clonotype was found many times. The CDR3: CASSYSLVFSGANVLTF. Written as DNA, the CDR3 is TGTGCCAGCAGTTACTCGTTAGTGTTCTCTGGGGCCAACGTCCTGACTTTC. This rearrangement joins TRBV6-2 or TRBV6-3 to TRBJ2-6, with no clear D. V was trimmed by 0 bases and J by 0 bases, leaving 9 bases between them. Germline lookup yields CDR1 MNHEY and CDR2 SVGEGT. The CDR3 consists of 17 residues.

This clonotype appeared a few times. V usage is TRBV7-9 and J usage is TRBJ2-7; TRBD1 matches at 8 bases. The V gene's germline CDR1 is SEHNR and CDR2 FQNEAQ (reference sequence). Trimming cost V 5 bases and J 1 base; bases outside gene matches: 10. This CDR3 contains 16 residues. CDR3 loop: CASSETGTGPSYEQYF. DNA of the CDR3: TGTGCCAGCAGCGAAACCGGGACAGGCCCGTCCTACGAGCAGTACTTC.

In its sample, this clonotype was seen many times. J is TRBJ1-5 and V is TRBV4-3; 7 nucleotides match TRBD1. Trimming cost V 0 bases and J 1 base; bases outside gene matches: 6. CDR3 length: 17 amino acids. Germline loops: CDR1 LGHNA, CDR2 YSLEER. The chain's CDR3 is CASSQDSAGQSNQPQHF. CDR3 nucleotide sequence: TGCGCCAGCAGCCAAGATAGTGCGGGACAGAGCAATCAGCCCCAGCATTTT.

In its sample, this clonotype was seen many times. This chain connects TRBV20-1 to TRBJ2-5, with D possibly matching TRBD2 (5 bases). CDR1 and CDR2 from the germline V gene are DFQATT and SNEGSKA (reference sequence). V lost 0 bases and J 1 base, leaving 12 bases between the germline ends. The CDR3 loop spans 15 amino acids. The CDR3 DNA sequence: TGCAGTGCTAGAGATTGGACTTCCTCCCAAGAGACCCAGTACTTC. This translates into CSARDWTSSQETQYF.

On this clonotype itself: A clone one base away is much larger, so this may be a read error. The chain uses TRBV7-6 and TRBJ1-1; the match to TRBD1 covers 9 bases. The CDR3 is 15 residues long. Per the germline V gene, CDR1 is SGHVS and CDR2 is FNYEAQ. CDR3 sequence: CACSPTTGGYTEAFF. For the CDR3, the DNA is TGTGCCTGCAGCCCGACGACAGGGGGGTACACTGAAGCTTTCTTT.

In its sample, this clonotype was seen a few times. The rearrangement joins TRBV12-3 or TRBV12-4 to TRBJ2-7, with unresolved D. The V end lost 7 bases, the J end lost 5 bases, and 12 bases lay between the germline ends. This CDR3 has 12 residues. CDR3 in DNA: TGTGCCAGCACCGCAGACGTGAACGAGCAGTACTTC. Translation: CASTADVNEQYF.

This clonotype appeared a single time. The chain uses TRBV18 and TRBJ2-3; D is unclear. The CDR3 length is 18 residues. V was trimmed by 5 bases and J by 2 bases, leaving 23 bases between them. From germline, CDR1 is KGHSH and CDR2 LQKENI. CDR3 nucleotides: TGTGCCAGCTCATCGATAGATATTGGACGCTGGGACACAGATACGCAGTATTTT. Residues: CASSSIDIGRWDTDTQYF.

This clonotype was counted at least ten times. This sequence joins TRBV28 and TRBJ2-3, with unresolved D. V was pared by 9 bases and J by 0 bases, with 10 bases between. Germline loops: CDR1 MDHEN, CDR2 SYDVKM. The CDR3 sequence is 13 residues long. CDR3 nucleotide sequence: TGTGCCAGTCATTCCGCTAGCACAGATACGCAGTATTTT. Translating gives CASHSASTDTQYF.

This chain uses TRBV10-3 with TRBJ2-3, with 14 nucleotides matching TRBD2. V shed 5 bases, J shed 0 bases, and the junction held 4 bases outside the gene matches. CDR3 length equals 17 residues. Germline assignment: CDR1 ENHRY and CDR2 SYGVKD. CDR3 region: CAISWTSGRPSTDTQYF. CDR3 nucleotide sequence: TGTGCCATCAGTTGGACTAGCGGGAGGCCTAGCACAGATACGCAGTATTTT.

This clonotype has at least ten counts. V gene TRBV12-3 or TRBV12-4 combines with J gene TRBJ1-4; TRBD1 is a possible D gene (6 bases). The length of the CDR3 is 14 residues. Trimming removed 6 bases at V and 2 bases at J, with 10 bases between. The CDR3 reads CASRPTGTNEKLFF. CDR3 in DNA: TGTGCCAGCAGACCGACAGGCACTAATGAAAAACTGTTTTTT.

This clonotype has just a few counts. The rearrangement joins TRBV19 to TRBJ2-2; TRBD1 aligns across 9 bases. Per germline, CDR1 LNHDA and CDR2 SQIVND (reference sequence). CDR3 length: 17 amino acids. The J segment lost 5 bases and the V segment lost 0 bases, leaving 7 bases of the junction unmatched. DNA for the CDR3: TGTGCCAGTAGTATAGATTTGGGACAGGGTACAACCGGGGAGCTGTTTTTT. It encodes CASSIDLGQGTTGELFF. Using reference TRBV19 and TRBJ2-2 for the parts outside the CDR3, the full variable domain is DGGITQSPKYLFRKEGQNVTLSCEQNLNHDAMYWYRQDPGQGLRLIYYSQIVNDFQKGDIAEGYSVSREKKESFPLTVTSAQKNPTAFYLCASSIDLGQGTTGELFFGEGSRLTVL.

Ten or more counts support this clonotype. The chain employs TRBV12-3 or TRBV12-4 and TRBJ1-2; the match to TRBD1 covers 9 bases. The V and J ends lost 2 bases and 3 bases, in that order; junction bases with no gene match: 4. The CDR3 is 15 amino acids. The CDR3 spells CASSLTGQGDYGYTF. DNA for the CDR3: TGTGCCAGCAGTTTAACGGGACAGGGCGACTATGGCTACACCTTC.

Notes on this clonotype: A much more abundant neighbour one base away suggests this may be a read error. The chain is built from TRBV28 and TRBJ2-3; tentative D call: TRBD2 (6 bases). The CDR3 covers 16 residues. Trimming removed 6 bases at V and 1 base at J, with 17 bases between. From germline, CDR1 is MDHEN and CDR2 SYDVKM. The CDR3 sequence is CASSFGGTPGTDTQYF. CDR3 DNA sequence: TGTGCCAGCAGCTTCGGCGGGACCCCTGGCACAGATACGCAGTATTTT.

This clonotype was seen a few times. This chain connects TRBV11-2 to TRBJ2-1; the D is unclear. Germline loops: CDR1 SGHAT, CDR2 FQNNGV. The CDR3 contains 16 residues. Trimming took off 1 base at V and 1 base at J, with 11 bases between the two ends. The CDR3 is CASSLGATQSYNEQFF. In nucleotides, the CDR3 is TGTGCCAGCAGCTTAGGGGCCACCCAATCCTACAATGAGCAGTTCTTC.

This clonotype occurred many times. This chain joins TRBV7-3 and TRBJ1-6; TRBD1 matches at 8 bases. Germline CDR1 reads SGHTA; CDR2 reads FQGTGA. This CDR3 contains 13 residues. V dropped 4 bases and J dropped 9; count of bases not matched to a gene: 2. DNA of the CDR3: TGTGCCAGCAGCTCGGACAGGGTTTCACCCCTCCACTTT. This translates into CASSSDRVSPLHF.

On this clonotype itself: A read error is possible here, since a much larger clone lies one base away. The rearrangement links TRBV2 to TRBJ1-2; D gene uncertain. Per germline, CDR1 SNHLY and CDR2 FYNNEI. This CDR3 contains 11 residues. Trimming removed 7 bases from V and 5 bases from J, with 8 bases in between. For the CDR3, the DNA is TGTGCCAGCAAACTGGATTATGGCTACACCTTC. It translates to CASKLDYGYTF.

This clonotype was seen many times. The CDR3 sequence: CSAWDRGNTGELFF. CDR3 DNA sequence: TGCAGTGCTTGGGACAGGGGGAACACCGGGGAGCTGTTTTTT. V and J are TRBV20-1 and TRBJ2-2, with 10 bases identical to TRBD1. Trimming cost V 5 bases and J 1 base; bases outside gene matches: 1. From germline, CDR1 is DFQATT and CDR2 SNEGSKA (reference sequence). The CDR3 spans 14 residues.

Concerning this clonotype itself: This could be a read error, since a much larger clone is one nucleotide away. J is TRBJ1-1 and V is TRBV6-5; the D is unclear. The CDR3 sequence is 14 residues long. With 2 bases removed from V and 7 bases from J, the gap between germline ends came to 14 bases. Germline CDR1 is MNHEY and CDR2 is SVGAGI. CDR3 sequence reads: CASSYPGGAYEAFF. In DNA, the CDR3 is TGTGCCAGCAGTTACCCTGGTGGAGCCTATGAAGCTTTCTTT.